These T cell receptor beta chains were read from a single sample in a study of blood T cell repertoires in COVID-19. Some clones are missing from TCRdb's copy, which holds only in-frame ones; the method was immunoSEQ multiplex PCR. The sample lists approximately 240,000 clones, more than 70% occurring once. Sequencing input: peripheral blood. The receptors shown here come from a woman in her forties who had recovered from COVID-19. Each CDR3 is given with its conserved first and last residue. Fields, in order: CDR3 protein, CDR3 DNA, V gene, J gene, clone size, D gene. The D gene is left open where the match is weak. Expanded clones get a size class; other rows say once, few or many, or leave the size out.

CASSPPVKSSPLHF	TGTGCCAGCAGCCCCCCCGTTAAAAGCTCACCCCTCCACTTT	TRBV7-9	TRBJ1-6	.	.
CASSVDRMAANGYTF	TGTGCCAGCAGCGTAGATCGAATGGCGGCAAATGGCTACACCTTC	TRBV9	TRBJ1-2	.	.
CASSEYRLTDTQYF	TGTGCCAGCAGTGAGTACAGGCTCACAGATACGCAGTATTTT	TRBV25-1	TRBJ2-3	.	.
CASSQVAGGPVEQYF	TGCGCCAGCAGCCAAGTAGCGGGAGGGCCCGTCGAGCAGTACTTC	TRBV4-3	TRBJ2-7	.	TRBD2
CASSELYETQYF	TGTGCCAGCAGTGAATTGTATGAGACCCAGTACTTC	TRBV25-1	TRBJ2-5	few	.
CASSSGTSGETDTQYF	TGTGCCAGCAGCTCCGGGACTAGCGGGGAGACAGATACGCAGTATTTT	TRBV7-3	TRBJ2-3	.	TRBD2
CASRVPGGESHTNYGYTF	TGTGCCAGCAGGGTCCCGGGGGGCGAGTCGCATACTAACTATGGCTACACCTTC	TRBV7-2	TRBJ1-2	.	.
CASSLNTGQGAGGGYTF	TGTGCCAGCAGCTTAAACACAGGACAGGGGGCTGGGGGTGGCTACACCTTC	TRBV7-2	TRBJ1-2	.	TRBD1
CASSLAQIAGPETQYF	TGTGCCAGCAGCTTAGCCCAAATCGCAGGGCCGGAGACCCAGTACTTC	TRBV7-2	TRBJ2-5	.	.
CASSLWASGRTKETQYF	TGTGCCAGCAGTCTTTGGGCTAGCGGGAGGACCAAAGAGACCCAGTACTTC	TRBV2	TRBJ2-5	.	TRBD2
CASSQVAGNGGYTF	TGCGCCAGCAGCCAAGTGGCAGGGAATGGCGGCTACACCTTC	TRBV4-1	TRBJ1-2	few	.
CASSSLFSNQPQHF	TGTGCCAGCTCAAGCCTATTTAGCAATCAGCCCCAGCATTTT	TRBV27	TRBJ1-5	.	.
CASSPTPGTRAPEQYF	TGTGCCAGCAGCCCGACCCCCGGGACTAGAGCCCCCGAGCAGTACTTC	TRBV3-1/TRBV3-2	TRBJ2-7	.	TRBD2
CASSPTDRVNTEAFF	TGCGCCAGCAGCCCCACCGACAGGGTGAACACTGAAGCTTTCTTT	TRBV4-3	TRBJ1-1	.	TRBD1
CAWSESGVTEAFF	TGTGCCTGGAGTGAGTCGGGTGTAACTGAAGCTTTCTTT	TRBV30	TRBJ1-1	.	.
CASSLGQGLNQPQHF	TGTGCCAGCAGCTTAGGACAGGGATTAAATCAGCCCCAGCATTTT	TRBV7-6	TRBJ1-5	few	TRBD1
CASSVHVGGPRPQHF	TGTGCCAGCAGCGTTCATGTCGGAGGACCTCGGCCCCAGCATTTT	TRBV7-2	TRBJ1-5	.	.
CASSSRTGLGEKLFF	TGTGCCAGCAGTTCCCGGACAGGCCTGGGTGAAAAACTGTTTTTT	TRBV25-1	TRBJ1-4	.	TRBD1
CAWSTLVYEQYF	TGTGCCTGGAGTACGCTAGTATACGAGCAGTACTTC	TRBV30	TRBJ2-7	.	.
CASSQEVDISAQPQHF	TGCGCCAGCAGCCAAGAAGTTGACATATCGGCTCAGCCCCAGCATTTT	TRBV4-1	TRBJ1-5	.	.
CASSPRTGELFF	TGTGCCAGCAGTCCGAGGACCGGGGAGCTGTTTTTT	TRBV12-3/TRBV12-4	TRBJ2-2	.	.
CASSSTGGLSGANVLTF	TGTGCCAGCAGCTCGACAGGGGGCCTCTCTGGGGCCAACGTCCTGACTTTC	TRBV7-9	TRBJ2-6	.	TRBD1
CASSRSEDRVNSPLHF	TGTGCCAGCAGCCGATCTGAGGACAGGGTCAATTCACCCCTCCACTTT	TRBV11-3	TRBJ1-6	few	TRBD1
CASSSRDRASSYNSPLHF	TGTGCCAGCAGCTCACGGGACAGGGCTAGCTCCTATAATTCACCCCTCCACTTT	TRBV7-6	TRBJ1-6	.	TRBD1
CASSSPDSLNEKLFF	TGTGCCAGCAGTTCCCCCGACAGCCTGAATGAAAAACTGTTTTTT	TRBV28	TRBJ1-4	.	.
CASPRMSVQETQYF	TGTGCCAGCCCCCGTATGAGCGTTCAAGAGACCCAGTACTTC	TRBV19	TRBJ2-5	.	.
CASSQRTGSAEQYF	TGTGCCAGCAGCCAGAGGACTGGGTCGGCCGAGCAGTACTTC	TRBV4-2	TRBJ2-7	.	.
CASSSQGEADTQYF	TGTGCCAGCAGTTCACAGGGGGAAGCAGATACGCAGTATTTT	TRBV6-5	TRBJ2-3	.	TRBD1
CASSIVGGSSGANVLTF	TGTGCCAGTAGTATAGTGGGAGGGTCCTCTGGGGCCAACGTCCTGACTTTC	TRBV19	TRBJ2-6	.	TRBD2
CASSPSQGIRTDTQYF	TGCGCCAGCAGCCCATCTCAGGGGATCCGCACAGATACGCAGTATTTT	TRBV5-1	TRBJ2-3	.	.
CAWSVSRQSNQPQHF	TGTGCCTGGAGTGTAAGTCGACAGTCCAATCAGCCCCAGCATTTT	TRBV30	TRBJ1-5	.	.
CASSPHGLAGGVEQFF	TGTGCCAGCTCACCCCACGGACTAGCGGGAGGTGTTGAGCAGTTCTTC	TRBV18	TRBJ2-1	.	TRBD2
CASSLEGHYGYTF	TGCGCCAGCAGCTTGGAGGGGCACTATGGCTACACCTTC	TRBV5-1	TRBJ1-2	once	.
CAISGKLGQYNSPLHF	TGTGCCATCAGTGGAAAGCTGGGACAGTATAATTCACCCCTCCACTTT	TRBV10-3	TRBJ1-6	.	TRBD1
CAIREAGTSETQYF	TGTGCCATCAGGGAAGCGGGAACTTCAGAGACCCAGTACTTC	TRBV10-3	TRBJ2-5	once	TRBD2
CASSSTGGSGNTQYF	TGTGCCAGCAGCTCCACAGGGGGCTCTGGGAATACGCAGTATTTT	TRBV7-9	TRBJ2-3	.	TRBD1
CSVANRTGRETQYF	TGCAGCGTAGCCAACCGGACAGGGAGGGAGACCCAGTACTTC	TRBV29-1	TRBJ2-5	.	TRBD1
CAWSTRMTGGLETQYF	TGTGCCTGGAGTACTCGGATGACAGGGGGGTTAGAGACCCAGTACTTC	TRBV30	TRBJ2-5	.	TRBD1
CASSSRQGRNTIYF	TGTGCCAGCAGCTCCCGACAGGGCAGGAACACCATATATTTT	TRBV3-1/TRBV3-2	TRBJ1-3	.	TRBD1
CASSVTYRGRNTGELFF	TGTGCCAGCAGCGTAACCTACAGGGGGCGCAACACCGGGGAGCTGTTTTTT	TRBV9	TRBJ2-2	.	TRBD1
CASSSQVDYGYTF	TGTGCCAGCAGCAGTCAGGTCGACTATGGCTACACCTTC	TRBV14	TRBJ1-2	.	.
CASVVRVLAGGSYEQYF	TGTGCCAGCGTTGTTCGCGTCCTAGCGGGGGGGTCCTACGAGCAGTACTTC	TRBV7-2	TRBJ2-7	.	TRBD2
CAWRDGTVTHQPQHF	TGTGCCTGGAGGGACGGGACAGTTACTCATCAGCCCCAGCATTTT	TRBV30	TRBJ1-5	once	TRBD1
CASSQTQGLDNQPQHF	TGTGCCAGCAGCCAGACTCAGGGATTGGACAATCAGCCCCAGCATTTT	TRBV4-2	TRBJ1-5	.	.
CSASGGRGPIGGYTF	TGCAGTGCTAGTGGGGGCAGGGGGCCCATCGGAGGCTACACCTTC	TRBV20-1	TRBJ1-2	.	TRBD1
CAWSDDRGLINTIYF	TGTGCCTGGAGCGATGACAGGGGGCTGATAAACACCATATATTTT	TRBV30	TRBJ1-3	once	TRBD1
CASSPDRGKQPQHF	TGTGCCAGCTCACCCGACAGGGGAAAACAGCCCCAGCATTTT	TRBV18	TRBJ1-5	once	TRBD1
CASGRGTGELFF	TGTGCCAGCGGACGGGGCACCGGGGAGCTGTTTTTT	TRBV27	TRBJ2-2	.	.
CASSIDRGQGSGGAFF	TGTGCCAGTAGTATAGATCGGGGACAGGGCTCCGGGGGAGCTTTCTTT	TRBV19	TRBJ1-1	.	TRBD1
CAWSGGRGNEQFF	TGTGCCTGGAGTGGCGGGAGAGGCAATGAGCAGTTCTTC	TRBV30	TRBJ2-1	.	TRBD2
CASSLSLAPYEQYF	TGTGCCAGCAGCTTAAGTCTAGCCCCCTACGAGCAGTACTTC	TRBV11-2	TRBJ2-7	.	.
CASSSPLAGGFGTQYF	TGTGCCAGCAGTTCCCCTCTAGCGGGGGGGTTCGGGACCCAGTACTTC	TRBV27	TRBJ2-5	.	TRBD2
CASSPDYAETQYF	TGTGCCAGCAGTCCGGACTACGCCGAGACCCAGTACTTC	TRBV27	TRBJ2-5	.	.